One and the same sample provided the 31 T cell receptor beta chains below, sequenced in a study of circulating and synovial CD4+ cells in juvenile arthritis (dated by TCRdb to the mid-2010s). Preparation of the library involved the immunoSEQ multiplex PCR assay. The table comes from immuneACCESS by way of TCRdb, which keeps in-frame sequences with V and J called. Part of the clones is missing from these tables; in studies checked, under half for an unresolved V gene and the rest for unknown reasons. The sample profile shows 1,800 or so clones; 90% of them were found once. Clones ranked in the top ten supply under 3% of the sample. Sequenced sample: HLA-DR+ CD4+ T cells from blood. The cell subset or site label on this specimen signifies: circulating pathogenic-like lymphocytes, sorted as HLA-DR+CD14-CD3+CD4+CD25low/- blood T cells. Every receptor here comes from a human patient with juvenile idiopathic arthritis. Some clones in this sample may be carry-over from other donors' samples.

The chain has TRBV6-5 and TRBJ1-2; weak D call: TRBD1 (5 bases). CDR1 MNHEY and CDR2 SVGAGI come from the germline V gene. Trimming pared 7 bases from V and 6 bases from J, leaving 18 bases between. This CDR3 has 14 amino acids. CDR3 loop: CASKRIRAHDGYTF. In nucleotides, the CDR3 is TGTGCCAGCAAACGGATCAGGGCCCATGATGGCTACACCTTC.

The chain joins TRBV7-9 to TRBJ1-2; the D is unclear. This CDR3 is built from 13 residues. Germline loops: CDR1 SEHNR, CDR2 FQNEAQ (reference sequence). Trimming took 5 bases from V and 9 from J, leaving 16 bases between them. In DNA form, the CDR3 reads TGTGCCAGCAGCAAACCCCCCCAGTTCCGCTACACCTTC. It yields the protein CASSKPPQFRYTF.

This rearrangement joins TRBV7-3 to TRBJ2-2; 7 positions agree with TRBD1. The length of the CDR3 is 16 residues. The junction had 6 bases not matched to a gene; V was cut back by 1 base and J by 4 bases. The V gene's germline CDR1 is SGHTA and CDR2 FQGTGA. CDR3 DNA: TGTGCCAGCAGCTTAAAGACAGGGTTTGGCACCGGGGAGCTGTTTTTT. It specifies CASSLKTGFGTGELFF.

The rearrangement links TRBV29-1 to TRBJ1-1; no reliable D call. The CDR3 spans 11 residues. Trimming stripped 4 bases from V and 4 bases from J, with 7 bases between. Looked up from germline, CDR1 is SQVTM and CDR2 is ANQGSEA. CDR3: CSVVACTEAFF. CDR3 DNA sequence: TGCAGCGTTGTAGCCTGCACTGAAGCTTTCTTT.

The chain is built from TRBV6-6 and TRBJ2-1, with D unresolved. Germline V gene sequence: CDR1 MNHNY, CDR2 SVGAGI (reference sequence). Trimming removed 5 bases at V and 0 bases at J, with 8 bases between. This CDR3 is built from 14 residues. The DNA for the CDR3 is TGTGCCAGCAGTGTCCCGAGCTCCTACAATGAGCAGTTCTTC. This encodes CASSVPSSYNEQFF.

This clone was picked up one time. CDR3 protein: CAWSRQRATEAFF. The CDR3 coding sequence is TGTGCCTGGAGTCGACAGCGGGCGACTGAAGCTTTCTTT. V and J are TRBV30 and TRBJ1-1, with a possible D match to TRBD1 (5 bases). Trimming pared 2 bases from V and 5 bases from J, leaving 12 bases between. Germline CDR1 and CDR2: GTSNPN and SVGIG (reference sequence). This CDR3 has 13 amino acids.

This chain uses TRBV7-2 with TRBJ1-4; TRBD1 agrees at 12 bases. The CDR3 has 14 amino acids. Per the germline V gene, CDR1 is SGHTA and CDR2 is FQGNSA. Trimming took 5 bases from V and 8 from J; bases not matched to a gene: 3. This CDR3 reads CASSRDRGLEKLFF. The CDR3 bases are TGTGCCAGCAGCCGGGACAGGGGGCTAGAAAAACTGTTTTTT. The full variable domain, in which reference TRBV7-2 and TRBJ1-4 provide the parts outside the CDR3, is GAGVSQSPSNKVTEKGKDVELRCDPISGHTALYWYRQSLGQGLEFLIYFQGNSAPDKSGLPSDRFSAERTGGSVSTLTIQRTQQEDSAVYLCASSRDRGLEKLFFGSGTQLSVL.

The chain joins TRBV5-1 to TRBJ1-2, with 10 nucleotides matching TRBD1. V was clipped by 3 bases and J by 10 bases; unmatched bases: 9. The CDR3 spans 14 residues. CDR1 and CDR2 (germline): SGHRS, YFSETQ. CDR3 in amino acids: CASSYGQGGDPYTF. Written as DNA, the CDR3 is TGCGCCAGCAGCTATGGACAGGGGGGGGATCCCTACACCTTC.

The chain has TRBV7-9 and TRBJ2-7; TRBD1 is a possible D gene (5 bases). CDR3 length equals 14 residues. Germline loops: CDR1 SEHNR, CDR2 FQNEAQ (reference sequence). V was clipped by 1 base and J by 4 bases, with 11 bases between them. The DNA of the CDR3 is TGTGCCAGCAGCTTAGTCAGGGAAGGATACGAGCAGTACTTC. Protein: CASSLVREGYEQYF.

This rearrangement joins TRBV14 to TRBJ1-2; D perhaps matches TRBD1 (6 bases). Germline V gene sequence: CDR1 SGHDN, CDR2 FVKESK. Trimming took 0 bases from V and 4 from J, leaving 9 bases between them. This CDR3 region has 14 residues. The CDR3 reads CASSQDQGIYGYTF. The CDR3, as DNA: TGTGCCAGCAGCCAAGATCAGGGGATCTATGGCTACACCTTC.

Worth noting for this clone: A read error may account for a junction end that differs from germline. The rearrangement uses TRBV30 and TRBJ2-5; the D gene is possibly TRBD2 (6 bases). The length of the CDR3 is 15 residues. Germline V CDR1 and CDR2: GTSNPN, SVGIG (reference sequence). CDR3 DNA: TGTGACTGGAGGCACGGGAGTAGCGGAGGTGAGACCCAGTACTTC. Encoded protein: CDWRHGSSGGETQYF.

This chain connects TRBV6-5 to TRBJ2-7, with D unclear. CDR1 and CDR2 (germline): MNHEY, SVGAGI. V was trimmed by 2 bases and J by 3 bases, leaving 2 bases between them. CDR3 length: 11 residues. CDR3 DNA sequence: TGTGCCAGCAGTTACCTCTACGAGCAGTACTTC. Protein: CASSYLYEQYF.

The rearrangement joins TRBV5-1 to TRBJ2-1; 9 bases are shared with TRBD2. In germline, CDR1 is SGHRS, CDR2 YFSETQ. This CDR3 has 18 residues. Trimming took 0 bases from V and 3 from J; bases not matched to a gene: 10. The CDR3 here is CASSLEGAGGRNYNEQFF. The DNA for the CDR3 is TGCGCCAGCAGCTTGGAAGGAGCGGGAGGAAGGAACTACAATGAGCAGTTCTTC.

The chain is built from TRBV25-1 and TRBJ2-7; 7 bases match TRBD2. This CDR3 is 13 amino acids long. J gave up 2 bases and V 7 bases, and 5 bases lay outside the gene matches. Germline loops: CDR1 MGHDK, CDR2 SYGVNS. CDR3 protein: CASTPSGTYEQYF. CDR3 in DNA: TGTGCCAGCACCCCTAGCGGTACCTACGAGCAGTACTTC.

This clone was seen a handful of times. CDR3 amino acids: CASSTGLAGLAYEQYF. The CDR3, as DNA: TGCGCCAGCAGCACGGGACTAGCGGGTTTGGCCTACGAGCAGTACTTC. The chain has TRBV5-1 and TRBJ2-7; 12 bases align to TRBD2. Germline assignment: CDR1 SGHRS and CDR2 YFSETQ. The trim removed 4 bases at V and 2 bases at J, leaving 7 bases unmatched. The CDR3 contains 16 residues.

This clone was counted once. At the DNA level, this CDR3 is encoded by other sequences in the same sample as well. This chain joins TRBV9 and TRBJ1-6; no reliable D call. Germline assignment: CDR1 SGDLS and CDR2 YYNGEE. The CDR3 covers 14 residues. Trimming took 4 bases from V and 5 from J, leaving 10 bases between them. CDR3 region: CASSPTPNNSPLHF. DNA of the CDR3: TGTGCCAGCAGCCCGACACCAAATAATTCACCCCTCCACTTT.

The V gene is TRBV25-1, the J gene TRBJ2-7, with TRBD1 as a possible D gene (6 bases). Trimming pared 4 bases from V and 2 bases from J, leaving 9 bases between. Germline V gene sequence: CDR1 MGHDK, CDR2 SYGVNS. CDR3 length equals 13 residues. CDR3 nucleotide sequence: TGTGCCAGCAGTGGGACAGTCCCCTACGAGCAGTACTTC. This translates into CASSGTVPYEQYF.

J is TRBJ2-7 and V is TRBV5-6; 11 bases are shared with TRBD2. The CDR3 has 15 residues. V was pared by 5 bases and J by 8 bases, with 12 bases of the junction left unmatched. Per germline, CDR1 SGHDT and CDR2 YYEEEE. The CDR3 region is CASSFSRLAGGQQYF. As DNA, the CDR3 is TGTGCCAGCAGTTTCTCTCGTCTAGCGGGAGGTCAGCAGTACTTC.

CDR3 sequence (DNA): TGTGCCAGCAGTTTAGACATTGTAGGGGCTGAAGCTTTCTTT. Amino acids: CASSLDIVGAEAFF. The chain couples TRBV27 to TRBJ1-1; D possibly corresponds to TRBD1 (5 bases). From germline, CDR1 is MNHEY and CDR2 SMNVEV (reference sequence). This CDR3 is built from 14 residues. V was clipped by 2 bases and J by 6 bases, with 13 bases between them.

The chain employs TRBV18 and TRBJ1-3; 8 bases are a match to TRBD1. Losses at the gene ends were 3 bases for V and 0 bases for J; bases not matched to a gene: 4. Germline V CDR1 and CDR2: KGHSH, LQKENI. The CDR3 runs 16 residues. The CDR3 loop is CASSPDRGGSGNTIYF. CDR3 sequence (DNA): TGTGCCAGCTCACCCGACAGGGGAGGCTCTGGAAACACCATATATTTT.

The chain has TRBV4-1 and TRBJ1-1; D gene unclear. Trimming took 0 bases from V and 0 from J, leaving 8 bases between them. Germline-derived CDR1 and CDR2 are MGHRA and YSYEKL. This CDR3 region has 15 residues. In DNA, the CDR3 is TGCGCCAGCAGCCAAGAAAAGGGAGTGAACACTGAAGCTTTCTTT. Amino acid sequence: CASSQEKGVNTEAFF.

The chain has TRBV6-1 and TRBJ1-4, with D hard to call. The CDR3 consists of 18 residues. Germline CDR1 MNHNS, CDR2 SASEGT. V was cut by 3 bases and J by 5 bases, with 22 bases left in between. CDR3 DNA: TGTGCCAGCAGTGACTGTCCAAGTCTCCTAGTCGACAATGAAAAACTGTTTTTT. It encodes CASSDCPSLLVDNEKLFF.

This clone is a singleton in its sample. The junction differs from germline at one of its ends, possibly a read error. The chain couples TRBV5-1 to TRBJ2-1; 10 nucleotides align to TRBD2. The CDR3 runs 16 residues. The germline V gene has CDR1 SGHRS and CDR2 YFSETQ. The CDR3 spells CANSLAGGWRNDEQFF. The CDR3 DNA sequence: TGCGCCAACAGCTTAGCGGGAGGATGGCGTAACGATGAGCAGTTCTTC.

This chain links TRBV30 with TRBJ1-5; D perhaps matches TRBD1 (6 bases). The ends were cut back, 1 base at V and 6 bases at J, with 16 bases in the middle. Germline CDR1 GTSNPN, CDR2 SVGIG (reference sequence). The CDR3 covers 15 residues. The CDR3 DNA reads as TGTGCCTGGAGTGCCCCCCTGGGGGCTTCTCAGCCCCAGCATTTT. Translated: CAWSAPLGASQPQHF.

The genes are TRBV30 and TRBJ1-4; TRBD1 aligns across 10 bases. Germline lookup yields CDR1 GTSNPN and CDR2 SVGIG (reference sequence). Unmatched junction bases numbered 3, after V lost 1 base and J lost 10 bases. This CDR3 is built from 13 residues. The CDR3 loop reads CAWSETGGGKLFF. CDR3 in DNA: TGTGCCTGGAGTGAGACAGGGGGCGGAAAACTGTTTTTT.

The chain carries TRBV5-1 and TRBJ1-5; unclear D gene. Per the germline V gene, CDR1 is SGHRS and CDR2 is YFSETQ. The CDR3 has 14 amino acids. V lost 0 bases and J lost 5, with 9 bases in between. CDR3 in DNA: TGCGCCAGCAGCTTGGGAACCGAGGATCAGCCCCAGCATTTT. It is translated as CASSLGTEDQPQHF.

This clone was seen a handful of times. The chain recombines TRBV28 with TRBJ1-4; TRBD1 aligns across 12 bases. Per germline, CDR1 MDHEN and CDR2 SYDVKM. There are 19 residues in the CDR3. J gave up 4 bases and V 4 bases, and 13 bases lay outside the gene matches. CDR3 sequence: CASSSGAGTGGGSNEKLFF. The CDR3 DNA sequence: TGTGCCAGCAGTTCTGGTGCCGGGACAGGGGGCGGAAGTAATGAAAAACTGTTTTTT.

This sequence joins TRBV5-4 and TRBJ1-2, with 7 bases matching TRBD1. CDR1 is SGHNT, CDR2 YYREEE, per germline (reference sequence). The ends lost 0 bases at V and 4 bases at J; junction bases unmatched: 6. There are 15 residues in the CDR3. The chain's CDR3 is CASSLVAGGVYGYTF. CDR3 nucleotides: TGTGCCAGCAGCTTGGTAGCAGGGGGAGTCTATGGCTACACCTTC.

This clone came up once. This sequence joins TRBV30 and TRBJ1-5, with D possibly TRBD1 on 6 matching bases. Trimming took 5 bases from V and 4 from J, leaving 12 bases between them. CDR1 is GTSNPN, CDR2 SVGIG, per germline (reference sequence). The length of the CDR3 is 13 residues. This chain's CDR3 is CAWSGVGNQPQHF. DNA for the CDR3: TGTGCCTGGTCAGGGGTAGGTAATCAGCCCCAGCATTTT.

The gene calls are TRBV30 and TRBJ1-1; 11 bases map to TRBD1. Trimming took 5 bases from V and 4 from J; bases not matched to a gene: 6. The length of the CDR3 is 14 residues. Germline CDR1 reads GTSNPN; CDR2 reads SVGIG (reference sequence). The chain's CDR3 is CAWVPGTGGTEAFF. In DNA, the CDR3 is TGTGCCTGGGTTCCCGGGACAGGGGGCACTGAAGCTTTCTTT.

V gene TRBV28 combines with J gene TRBJ2-7; 9 nucleotides agree with TRBD1. The junction had 10 bases not matched to a gene; V was cut back by 5 bases and J by 5 bases. Germline lookup yields CDR1 MDHEN and CDR2 SYDVKM. The CDR3 has 15 amino acids. CDR3 region: CASSPGDRVAHEQYF. The CDR3 DNA sequence: TGTGCCAGCAGTCCGGGGGACAGGGTGGCACACGAGCAGTACTTC.